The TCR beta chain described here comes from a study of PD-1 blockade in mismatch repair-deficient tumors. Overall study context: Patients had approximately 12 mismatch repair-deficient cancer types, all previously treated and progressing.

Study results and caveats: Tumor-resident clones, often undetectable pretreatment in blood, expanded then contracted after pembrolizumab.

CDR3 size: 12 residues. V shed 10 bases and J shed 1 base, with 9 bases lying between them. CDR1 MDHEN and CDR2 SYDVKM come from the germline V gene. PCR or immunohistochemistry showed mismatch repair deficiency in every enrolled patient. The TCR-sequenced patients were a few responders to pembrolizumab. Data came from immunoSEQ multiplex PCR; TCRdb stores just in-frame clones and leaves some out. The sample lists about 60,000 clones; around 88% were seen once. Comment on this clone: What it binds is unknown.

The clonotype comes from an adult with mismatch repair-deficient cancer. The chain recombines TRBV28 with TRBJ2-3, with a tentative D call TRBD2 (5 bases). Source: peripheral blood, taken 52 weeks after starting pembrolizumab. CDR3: CATAGGTDTQYF. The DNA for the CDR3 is TGTGCCACCGCCGGGGGCACAGATACGCAGTATTTT.